This T cell receptor (beta chain) comes out of a study of cytomegalovirus exposure and HLA in healthy donors. Study-wide results and limits: TCR beta chains numbering some 160 were designated cytomegalovirus-associated. Associated with HLA alleles at 0.05 false discovery rate in a later analysis were about 17,000 TCR beta sequences. The majority of CMV-associated TCR beta chains were reported as apparently HLA-restricted in a later analysis. V segments that were indistinguishable, TRBV6-2 and TRBV6-3 among them, were omitted from analysis.

This CDR3 contains 18 residues. Germline CDR1 and CDR2: LGHNT and FRNRAP. The V gene end was trimmed by 3 bases and the J gene end by 0 bases; junction bases not matched to a gene: 11. PCR involved 60 Vbeta and 13 Jbeta primers. Assay used: immunoSEQ multiplex PCR; TCRdb lists only in-frame clones, some missing. Of 81,000 or so clones in the sample, around 80% were seen once. Notes on this clone: Its antigen is as yet unknown.

The chain combines TRBV12-5 with TRBJ1-3; 7 nucleotides align to TRBD1. The sequenced sample was PBMCs. This TCR came from a man aged 45 to 65 in good health and CMV-seropositive. CDR3 in amino acids: CASGLEGAISTSGNTIYF. The DNA for the CDR3 is TGTGCTAGTGGTTTAGAGGGGGCTATATCCACCTCTGGAAACACCATATATTTT.